This T cell receptor beta chain derives from a study of OX40 agonist ivuxolimab in advanced cancers. At the level of the study: In this cohort, patients received ivuxolimab, an agonistic anti-OX40 (CD134) antibody. Patients undergoing dose escalation presented with hepatocellular carcinoma, melanoma, renal cell or head and neck cancer.

Concerning this clone: Its antigen is undetermined.

CDR3 size: 15 residues. Germline V gives CDR1 LNHDA, CDR2 SQIVND (reference sequence). V lost 7 bases to trimming and J lost 3 bases; unmatched junction nucleotides: 5. Overall study results and limits: Clonal expansion was seen in CD4+ and CD8+ blood T cells by week 6 at 0.1 to 3.0 mg/kg.

The assay was immunoSEQ multiplex PCR, and TCRdb's table has in-frame clones only and misses some. The sample lists about 79,000 clones; 88% were seen once. The TCR sequence derives from an adult with an advanced solid tumor such as melanoma, head and neck, liver or kidney cancer. The chain uses TRBV19 and TRBJ2-1; 11 bases are a match to TRBD1. The material was CD4+ or CD8+ T cells sorted from blood, obtained in a trial of the OX40 agonist ivuxolimab. The CDR3 region has the DNA TGTGCCAGTATTCGGACAGGGGGCAGCTACAATGAGCAGTTCTTC. This sequence encodes CASIRTGGSYNEQFF.